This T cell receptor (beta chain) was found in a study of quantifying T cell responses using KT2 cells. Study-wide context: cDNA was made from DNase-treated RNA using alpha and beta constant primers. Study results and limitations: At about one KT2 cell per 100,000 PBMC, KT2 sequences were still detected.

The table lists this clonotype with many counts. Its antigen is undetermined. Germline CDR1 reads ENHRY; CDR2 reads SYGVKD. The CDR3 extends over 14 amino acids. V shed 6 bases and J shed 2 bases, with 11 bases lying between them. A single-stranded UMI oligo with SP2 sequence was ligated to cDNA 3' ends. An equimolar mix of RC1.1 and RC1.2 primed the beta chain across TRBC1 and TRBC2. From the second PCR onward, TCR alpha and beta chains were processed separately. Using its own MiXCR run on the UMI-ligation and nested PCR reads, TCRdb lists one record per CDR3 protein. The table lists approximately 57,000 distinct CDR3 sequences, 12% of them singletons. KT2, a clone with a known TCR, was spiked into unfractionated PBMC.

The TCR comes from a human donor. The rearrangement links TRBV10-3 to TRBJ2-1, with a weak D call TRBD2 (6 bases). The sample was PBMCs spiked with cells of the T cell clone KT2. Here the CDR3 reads CAIRLASAYNEQFF. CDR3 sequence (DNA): TGTGCCATCAGGCTAGCGAGTGCCTACAATGAGCAGTTCTTC.